The subject of this entry is one TCR beta chain. Its antigen is still unknown. This record comes from a study of T cell responses to AZD1222 COVID-19 vaccine. Looking at the study overall: Second-dose timings of about 4 or about 12 weeks were pooled. Study results and caveats: Most donors were white British, females outnumbered males, and clonal diversity was possibly underestimated. With two AZD1222 doses given, Spike-specific TCR breadth and depth both rose.

V lost 2 bases and J lost 2, with 9 bases in between. This CDR3 contains 14 residues. Per germline, CDR1 MNHEY and CDR2 SVGEGT. Sequencing used immunoSEQ multiplex PCR; TCRdb keeps in-frame clones, though not all of them. Of around 140,000 clones in the sample, about 91% were seen once. The receptor was derived from an adult in good health. The chain employs TRBV6-2 or TRBV6-3 and TRBJ1-1; no firm D call. Sequenced here: peripheral blood, sampled on day 0 of AZD1222 vaccination. DNA of the CDR3: TGTGCCAGCAGTTACCCACTTCCAAACACTGAAGCTTTCTTT. Its protein is CASSYPLPNTEAFF.